A single sample is the source of the 22 T cell receptor beta chains below, sequenced in a study of CD8 T cells in ankylosing spondylitis. TCRdb called the 5' RACE reads again in MiXCR, with one record for every CDR3 protein. The data show 80,000 to 100,000 distinct CDR3 sequences, with about 8% seen just once and about a tenth held by the top ten. The sample consisted of blood, either unsorted or a sorted T cell fraction (not recorded which). The receptors derive from a male donor with ankylosing spondylitis or in good health (not recorded which).

In its sample, this clonotype was seen many times. This sequence joins TRBV12-3 or TRBV12-4 and TRBJ2-5; D not resolved. CDR3 length: 10 residues. The germline V and J ends were trimmed by 8 bases and 2 bases, with 3 bases remaining between them. CDR3 coding DNA: TGTGCCAGCGGTCAAGAGACCCAGTACTTC. Translated, it gives CASGQETQYF.

This clonotype was seen ten or more times. CDR3 in DNA: TGTGCCAGCAGCCAACTTCGACAGACGTCTTCACCCCTCCACTTT. Its translation: CASSQLRQTSSPLHF. The V call is TRBV3-1, the J call TRBJ1-6; D might be TRBD1 (5 bases). Trimming shortened V by 2 bases and J by 9 bases, and 14 bases separated the two germline ends. The length of the CDR3 is 15 residues. CDR1 is LGHDT and CDR2 is YNNKEL in the germline V gene (reference sequence).

The sample holds a few counts of this clonotype. The V call is TRBV7-2, the J call TRBJ1-1, with D hard to call. Trimming pared 1 base from V and 2 bases from J, leaving 2 bases between. Germline CDR1 is SGHTA and CDR2 is FQGNSA. The CDR3 extends over 12 amino acids. The CDR3 region has the DNA TGTGCCAGCAGCTTAGTTAACACTGAAGCTTTCTTT. The encoded protein is CASSLVNTEAFF. Filled out from reference TRBV7-2 and TRBJ1-1, the complete variable domain reads GAGVSQSPSNKVTEKGKDVELRCDPISGHTALYWYRQSLGQGLEFLIYFQGNSAPDKSGLPSDRFSAERTGGSVSTLTIQRTQQEDSAVYLCASSLVNTEAFFGQGTRLTVV.

There are many counts of this clonotype. The V call is TRBV4-3, the J call TRBJ1-2, with D perhaps matching TRBD1 (6 bases). This CDR3 region has 14 residues. V was pared by 0 bases and J by 6 bases, with 11 bases between. CDR1 LGHNA and CDR2 YSLEER come from the germline V gene. The CDR3, as DNA: TGCGCCAGCAGCCAAGATCGAGGGGGAGATGGCTACACCTTC. Amino acids: CASSQDRGGDGYTF.

Concerning this clonotype itself: One base away lies a much larger clone, so this may be a sequencing read error. The chain is built from TRBV20-1 and TRBJ1-2, with 8 bases that match TRBD1. Per the germline V gene, CDR1 is DFQATT and CDR2 is SNEGSKA (reference sequence). V trimming: 5 bases; J trimming: 6 bases; junction bases outside the gene matches: 8. CDR3 length equals 13 residues. DNA of the CDR3: TGCAGTGCTGGCTCGACAGGGGCCAATGGCTACACCTTC. Translation: CSAGSTGANGYTF.

This clonotype was seen at least ten times. The chain has TRBV14 and TRBJ1-1; D call uncertain. The CDR3 covers 15 residues. In germline, CDR1 is SGHDN, CDR2 FVKESK. V dropped 2 bases and J dropped 1 base, with 11 bases sitting between them. The CDR3 nucleotides are TGTGCCAGCAGCCAATCCCCCCATTGGAACACTGAAGCTTTCTTT. Protein sequence: CASSQSPHWNTEAFF.

This clonotype came up a few times. The chain employs TRBV20-1 and TRBJ1-6; 7 nucleotides match TRBD1. Germline V gives CDR1 DFQATT, CDR2 SNEGSKA (reference sequence). V was pared by 1 base and J by 8 bases, with 11 bases of the junction left unmatched. CDR3 length: 16 amino acids. CDR3 nucleotide sequence: TGCAGTGCTAGAGCGGTGACAGGGACCCTAGATTCACCCCTCCACTTT. Amino acid sequence: CSARAVTGTLDSPLHF.

This clonotype was recorded many times. The V and J genes are TRBV29-1 and TRBJ2-3, with D perhaps matching TRBD1 (6 bases). CDR3 length equals 14 residues. Germline V gene data show CDR1 as SQVTM and CDR2 as ANQGSEA. Trimming removed 3 bases from V and 3 bases from J, with 13 bases in between. This chain's CDR3 is CSVDGVTGTDTQYF. The CDR3, as DNA: TGCAGCGTTGACGGGGTTACAGGGACAGATACGCAGTATTTT.

This clonotype was recorded many times. V gene TRBV20-1 combines with J gene TRBJ2-7; D may be TRBD1 (5 bases). Germline V gene sequence: CDR1 DFQATT, CDR2 SNEGSKA (reference sequence). This CDR3 region has 16 residues. Between the trimmed V and J ends, which lost 5 bases and 2 bases, there was a span of 22 bases. The CDR3 coding sequence is TGCAGTGCTCTCCGCCGCAAATCAAGCAGGGCCTACGAGCAGTACTTC. Its protein product is CSALRRKSSRAYEQYF.

The sample holds many counts of this clonotype. The V gene is TRBV29-1, the J gene TRBJ2-1; D call uncertain. V was pared by 2 bases and J by 4 bases, with 12 bases between. The CDR3 has 14 residues. From germline, CDR1 is SQVTM and CDR2 ANQGSEA. CDR3 in amino acids: CSVELDSLYNEQFF. In DNA form, the CDR3 reads TGCAGCGTTGAATTAGACTCCTTATACAATGAGCAGTTCTTC.

The V and J genes are TRBV4-3 and TRBJ1-2; D is perhaps TRBD1 (6 bases). CDR3 size: 15 residues. Germline values: CDR1 LGHNA, CDR2 YSLEER. Deletions cut 2 bases from V and 6 bases from J, with 16 bases between. As DNA, the CDR3 is TGCGCCAGCAGCCAACTGGGACATACGGTGGATGGCTACACCTTC. Translated, it gives CASSQLGHTVDGYTF.

At least ten counts were recorded for this clonotype. The chain recombines TRBV20-1 with TRBJ2-1; 8 bases are a match to TRBD1. V shed 5 bases, J shed 3 bases, and the junction held 21 bases outside the gene matches. The CDR3 is 19 amino acids. Germline CDR1 DFQATT, CDR2 SNEGSKA (reference sequence). The CDR3 sequence: CSAEAGTGSPGSSYNEQFF. DNA for the CDR3: TGCAGTGCTGAGGCCGGGACAGGCTCTCCCGGTTCAAGCTACAATGAGCAGTTCTTC.

This clonotype has ten or more counts. The chain is built from TRBV20-1 and TRBJ2-1; TRBD2 aligns across 7 bases. The CDR3 loop spans 14 amino acids. Per the germline V gene, CDR1 is DFQATT and CDR2 is SNEGSKA (reference sequence). The CDR3 DNA sequence: TGCAGCGGGAAATTACGGGGGGTATACAATGAGCAGTTCTTC. Translation gives CSGKLRGVYNEQFF.

This clonotype was recorded at least ten times. The CDR3 DNA reads TGTGCCAGCAGCTCCGTCACTGAAGCTTTCTTT. Translating gives CASSSVTEAFF. This chain links TRBV5-4 with TRBJ1-1; D call uncertain. Trimming cost V 3 bases and J 4 bases, with 4 bases left between them. This CDR3 has 11 amino acids. Germline V gene sequence: CDR1 SGHNT, CDR2 YYREEE (reference sequence).

This clonotype was observed many times. The chain uses TRBV3-1 and TRBJ1-4; TRBD1 aligns across 9 bases. The CDR3 runs to 15 residues. The germline V gene has CDR1 LGHDT and CDR2 YNNKEL (reference sequence). With 4 bases clipped from V and 4 bases from J, the junction kept 4 bases outside the gene matches. The CDR3 coding sequence is TGTGCCAGCAGCCTACAGGGGGCTGGTAATGAAAAACTGTTTTTT. Amino acids: CASSLQGAGNEKLFF.

In its sample, this clonotype was seen many times. This CDR3 reads CASSLVSPGGSGELFF. Here the CDR3 DNA reads TGTGCCAGCAGCTTAGTTTCTCCGGGAGGTTCCGGGGAGCTGTTTTTT. The genes are TRBV7-8 and TRBJ2-2; the match to TRBD2 covers 7 bases. V lost 1 base, J lost 6 bases, and 8 bases stayed unmatched. Germline-derived CDR1 and CDR2 are SGHVS and FQNEAQ. This CDR3 comprises 16 residues. Variable domain in full (rest from reference TRBV7-8 and TRBJ2-2): GAGVSQSPRYKVAKRGQDVALRCDPISGHVSLFWYQQALGQGPEFLTYFQNEAQLDKSGLPSDRFFAERPEGSVSTLKIQRTQQEDSAVYLCASSLVSPGGSGELFFGEGSRLTVL.

This clonotype came up many times. The J gene is TRBJ1-1, the V gene TRBV2; 10 positions match TRBD1. The length of the CDR3 is 13 residues. Trimming cost V 6 bases and J 4 bases; bases outside gene matches: 2. Germline V gene sequence: CDR1 SNHLY, CDR2 FYNNEI. The CDR3 is CASSRDRGTEAFF. Here the CDR3 DNA reads TGTGCCAGCAGCAGGGACAGGGGCACTGAAGCTTTCTTT.

This clonotype showed up many times. J is TRBJ2-2 and V is TRBV5-1; 12 nucleotides agree with TRBD1. The V and J ends lost 5 bases and 6 bases, in that order; junction bases with no gene match: 5. The CDR3 spans 15 residues. Germline V gene lookup returns CDR1 SGHRS and CDR2 YFSETQ. The CDR3, as DNA: TGCGCCAGCAGAACGGGACAGGGGGCGTCCGGGGAGCTGTTTTTT. Amino acids: CASRTGQGASGELFF.

Ten or more counts support this clonotype. The chain joins TRBV10-3 to TRBJ1-5, with D possibly being TRBD1 (5 bases). The CDR3 spans 10 residues. Germline values: CDR1 ENHRY, CDR2 SYGVKD. Between the trimmed V and J ends, which lost 11 bases and 5 bases, there was a span of 7 bases. Here the CDR3 DNA reads TGTGCCGTAGGGGATCAGCCCCAGCATTTT. Translated: CAVGDQPQHF.

A note on this clonotype: Just one base apart from a much larger clone, this may be a read error. J is TRBJ2-5 and V is TRBV6-2 or TRBV6-3, with 7 bases fitting TRBD1. This CDR3 is 14 amino acids long. The germline V gene has CDR1 MNHEY and CDR2 SVGEGT. This CDR3 reads CAGSHDRERETQYF. The DNA for the CDR3 is TGTGCCGGCAGTCACGACAGGGAACGAGAGACCCAGTACTTC.

This clonotype has only a few counts. This chain links TRBV7-2 with TRBJ2-2; 11 bases agree with TRBD2. Germline loops: CDR1 SGHTA, CDR2 FQGNSA. The trim removed 5 bases at V and 7 bases at J, leaving 3 bases unmatched. The length of the CDR3 is 14 residues. The CDR3 DNA is TGTGCCAGCAGCGCTAGCGGGAGGAACGGGGAGCTGTTTTTT. Its protein product is CASSASGRNGELFF.

This clonotype was found many times. This chain connects TRBV29-1 to TRBJ2-5, with 10 positions matching TRBD1. Losses at the gene ends were 3 bases for V and 5 bases for J; bases not matched to a gene: 24. This CDR3 is 20 amino acids long. Germline V gives CDR1 SQVTM, CDR2 ANQGSEA. CDR3 in DNA: TGCAGCGTTGAGAAGATTGCTGGGACAGGGGTATGGACCGCGCCCGAGACCCAGTACTTC. It codes for CSVEKIAGTGVWTAPETQYF.